Following are 32 T cell receptor beta chains from one sample sequenced in a study of CD8 T cells in Susac syndrome. Reverse transcription of about 0.5 to 1 ug RNA was carried out with random hexamers. MiXCR, run by TCRdb on the immunoSEQ multiplex PCR reads, gives a single entry per CDR3 protein. The data contain 100,000 to 150,000 distinct CDR3 sequences, 65% to 90% of them singletons. The sample was CD8+ T cells from PBMCs. Receptors were obtained from a human donor with multiple sclerosis.

The gene calls are TRBV7-9 and TRBJ1-5; 7 bases align to TRBD1. This CDR3 is 15 amino acids long. In germline, CDR1 is SEHNR, CDR2 FQNEAQ (reference sequence). Trimming took 5 bases from V and 4 from J; bases not matched to a gene: 8. CDR3 region: CASSGSRDRNQPQHF. The CDR3 region has the DNA TGTGCCAGCAGCGGTTCCCGGGACAGAAATCAGCCCCAGCATTTT.

The chain uses TRBV7-9 and TRBJ1-5, with D possibly matching TRBD1 (5 bases). CDR1 and CDR2 from the germline V gene are SEHNR and FQNEAQ (reference sequence). This CDR3 is 17 amino acids long. V was shortened by 1 base and J by 0 bases, with 13 bases between the two germline ends. Here the CDR3 reads CASSLEVGAYSNQPQHF. The CDR3 DNA sequence: TGTGCCAGCAGCTTAGAGGTCGGGGCTTATAGCAATCAGCCCCAGCATTTT.

On this clonotype: One junction end does not reproduce the germline sequence, and a read error may be involved. The chain employs TRBV12-5 and TRBJ1-5, with 10 nucleotides matching TRBD1. This CDR3 spans 20 amino acids. Per germline, CDR1 LGHNT and CDR2 FRNRAP. This CDR3 reads CASGFRYRDRGKLGNQPRHF. CDR3 nucleotide sequence: TGTGCTAGTGGTTTTCGCTACCGGGACAGGGGTAAGTTGGGCAATCAGCCCCGGCATTTT.

The chain uses TRBV11-2 and TRBJ2-1; 11 bases map to TRBD1. Germline V gives CDR1 SGHAT, CDR2 FQNNGV. The CDR3 runs 14 residues. Trimming removed 4 bases from V and 7 bases from J; junction bases left unmatched: 3. The chain's CDR3 is CASSSGTGGNEQFF. The CDR3 region has the DNA TGTGCCAGCAGCTCCGGGACAGGGGGTAATGAGCAGTTCTTC.

The chain couples TRBV20-1 to TRBJ2-1, with TRBD2 identical over 8 bases. The V segment lost 6 bases and the J segment 0 bases; nucleotides outside the gene matches: 10. The CDR3 loop spans 16 amino acids. CDR1 is DFQATT, CDR2 SNEGSKA, per germline (reference sequence). The CDR3 spells CSAKHGTRSSYNEQFF. The DNA for the CDR3 is TGCAGTGCAAAGCATGGGACTAGGAGCTCCTACAATGAGCAGTTCTTC.

The rearrangement uses TRBV20-1 and TRBJ1-2; 8 positions agree with TRBD1. V gave up 1 base and J gave up 4 bases; unmatched junction bases: 5. Germline V CDR1 and CDR2: DFQATT, SNEGSKA (reference sequence). This CDR3 comprises 14 residues. CDR3 DNA sequence: TGCAGTGCTAGAGTACAGACAGGGGTCTATGGCTACACCTTC. Translated, it gives CSARVQTGVYGYTF.

This clonotype was counted once. V usage is TRBV27 and J usage is TRBJ1-4, with 9 bases that match TRBD1. The V gene end was trimmed by 5 bases and the J gene end by 7 bases; junction bases not matched to a gene: 2. CDR3 size: 13 residues. Germline CDR1 reads MNHEY; CDR2 reads SMNVEV (reference sequence). The DNA for the CDR3 is TGTGCCAGCAGTCGACAGGGGGGTGAAAAACTGTTTTTT. As protein: CASSRQGGEKLFF.

On this clonotype: The junction differs from germline at one of its ends, possibly a read error. V and J are TRBV4-1 and TRBJ2-2; 9 nucleotides agree with TRBD2. The CDR3 loop spans 17 amino acids. Per the germline V gene, CDR1 is MGHRA and CDR2 is YSYEKL. CDR3 protein: CDSSQPPSGGLTGELFF. CDR3 DNA: TGCGACAGCAGCCAACCCCCCAGCGGGGGGCTTACCGGGGAGCTGTTTTTT.

The chain combines TRBV6-5 with TRBJ1-4, with a possible D match to TRBD1 (5 bases). The CDR3 is 13 residues long. V gave up 0 bases and J gave up 10 bases, with 9 bases separating them. Germline CDR1 reads MNHEY; CDR2 reads SVGAGI. CDR3 nucleotides: TGTGCCAGCAGTTACTCCGGGGGGGGAAAACTGTTTTTT. Amino acids: CASSYSGGGKLFF.

V usage is TRBV12-3 or TRBV12-4 and J usage is TRBJ1-1, with D possibly TRBD1 on 5 matching bases. CDR3 size: 17 residues. Trimming shortened V by 10 bases and J by 6 bases, and 30 bases separated the two germline ends. The CDR3 nucleotides read TGTGCCATCCAGTTTAATTATATTGGGGGACCGCTCCCTGAAGCTTTCTTT. The encoded protein is CAIQFNYIGGPLPEAFF.

The chain carries TRBV19 and TRBJ2-1; D perhaps matches TRBD2 (7 bases). The length of the CDR3 is 18 residues. Germline V gene sequence: CDR1 LNHDA, CDR2 SQIVND (reference sequence). Trimming cost V 8 bases and J 3 bases, with 26 bases left between them. For the CDR3, the DNA is TGTGCCAGTGGAGGTGGGGCTACCGAGGGGGACTACTACAATGAGCAGTTCTTC. Its protein product is CASGGGATEGDYYNEQFF. The full variable domain, with the rest looked up from reference TRBV19 and TRBJ2-1, is DGGITQSPKYLFRKEGQNVTLSCEQNLNHDAMYWYRQDPGQGLRLIYYSQIVNDFQKGDIAEGYSVSREKKESFPLTVTSAQKNPTAFYLCASGGGATEGDYYNEQFFGPGTRLTVL.

The rearrangement joins TRBV11-3 to TRBJ1-1; no clear D gene. V gave up 2 bases and J gave up 5 bases, with 6 bases separating them. The CDR3 sequence is 12 residues long. The germline gives CDR1 SGHNT, CDR2 YENEEA. The chain's CDR3 is CASSLMVTEAFF. In DNA form, the CDR3 reads TGTGCCAGCAGCTTAATGGTAACTGAAGCTTTCTTT.

The chain recombines TRBV28 with TRBJ1-1, with TRBD1 as a possible D gene (5 bases). This CDR3 has 15 amino acids. Trimming left V 8 bases short and J 1 base short, with 17 bases between. Per germline, CDR1 MDHEN and CDR2 SYDVKM. The CDR3 region has the DNA TGTGCCAGCTCATTCGCGGCGGGGGAGAACACTGAAGCTTTCTTT. Its translation: CASSFAAGENTEAFF.

The chain recombines TRBV18 with TRBJ2-1; D gene unclear. Germline values: CDR1 KGHSH, CDR2 LQKENI. The CDR3 covers 14 residues. The V end was cut by 0 bases, the J end by 6 bases, with 9 bases between. This CDR3 reads CASSPPELPNEQFF. In DNA, the CDR3 is TGTGCCAGCTCACCACCTGAGCTCCCCAATGAGCAGTTCTTC.

The V gene is TRBV5-6, the J gene TRBJ1-1; weak D call: TRBD1 (6 bases). This CDR3 has 15 residues. The V gene's germline CDR1 is SGHDT and CDR2 YYEEEE. Trimming took 4 bases from V and 4 from J, leaving 17 bases between them. CDR3: CASSPLVTGFTEAFF. In nucleotides, the CDR3 is TGTGCCAGCAGCCCCCTTGTGACAGGATTCACTGAAGCTTTCTTT.

The rearrangement uses TRBV28 and TRBJ2-1, with a possible D match to TRBD2 (5 bases). With 10 bases removed from V and 8 bases from J, the gap between germline ends came to 24 bases. The CDR3 length is 15 residues. Germline V CDR1 and CDR2: MDHEN, SYDVKM. Here the CDR3 reads CATQIPGSRSDEQFF. The CDR3, as DNA: TGTGCCACCCAAATCCCGGGATCTCGGTCGGATGAGCAGTTCTTC.

The chain joins TRBV14 to TRBJ1-2; TRBD1 is a possible D gene (5 bases). V was trimmed by 3 bases and J by 6 bases, leaving 11 bases between them. The germline V gene encodes CDR1 SGHDN and CDR2 FVKESK. CDR3 length: 13 amino acids. CDR3 in amino acids: CASSQAGYHGYTF. CDR3 bases: TGTGCCAGCAGCCAGGCAGGGTACCATGGCTACACCTTC.

The chain has TRBV28 and TRBJ2-7, with TRBD2 as a possible D gene (5 bases). The CDR3 consists of 16 residues. Germline CDR1 and CDR2: MDHEN and SYDVKM. Deletions cut 3 bases from V and 1 base from J, with 16 bases between. The CDR3 region is CASSFVTTRASYEQYF. CDR3 coding DNA: TGTGCCAGCAGTTTCGTGACTACAAGGGCTTCCTACGAGCAGTACTTC.

In this sample, this clonotype turned up a few times. This chain uses TRBV24-1 with TRBJ2-5, with 7 bases identical to TRBD2. Germline CDR1 is KGHDR and CDR2 is SFDVKD. Losses at the gene ends were 3 bases for V and 7 bases for J; bases not matched to a gene: 4. The CDR3 spans 13 residues. The CDR3 here is CATSDAPGGTQYF. The CDR3 DNA is TGTGCCACCAGTGATGCGCCGGGAGGGACCCAGTACTTC.

The chain combines TRBV20-1 with TRBJ1-1; no firm D call. CDR1 is DFQATT, CDR2 SNEGSKA, per germline (reference sequence). CDR3 size: 13 residues. Trimming removed 6 bases from V and 0 bases from J, with 11 bases in between. CDR3 sequence: CSALRNMNTEAFF. The CDR3 DNA reads TGCAGTGCCCTGCGAAACATGAACACTGAAGCTTTCTTT.

The chain joins TRBV7-3 to TRBJ2-1, with 7 nucleotides matching TRBD1. Germline loops: CDR1 SGHTA, CDR2 FQGTGA. The J segment lost 9 bases and the V segment lost 2 bases, leaving 16 bases of the junction unmatched. This CDR3 is 17 amino acids long. The CDR3, as DNA: TGTGCCAGCAGCTTAGGTAGACAGGGCGGACCTGTCAGTGAGCAGTTCTTC. Translation: CASSLGRQGGPVSEQFF. The whole variable domain, filled in from reference TRBV7-3 and TRBJ2-1, reads GAGVSQTPSNKVTEKGKYVELRCDPISGHTALYWYRQSLGQGPEFLIYFQGTGAADDSGLPNDRFFAVRPEGSVSTLKIQRTERGDSAVYLCASSLGRQGGPVSEQFFGPGTRLTVL.

This clonotype was seen a handful of times. The chain recombines TRBV27 with TRBJ1-2; D remains ambiguous. V was clipped by 3 bases and J by 8 bases, with 16 bases between them. This CDR3 spans 14 amino acids. The germline gives CDR1 MNHEY, CDR2 SMNVEV (reference sequence). CDR3 in DNA: TGTGCCAGCAGTTTGACGGGCGCCTTGAGGGGCTACACCTTC. Translating it yields CASSLTGALRGYTF.

The genes are TRBV20-1 and TRBJ2-1, with TRBD2 matching 7 bases. Germline V gives CDR1 DFQATT, CDR2 SNEGSKA (reference sequence). The CDR3 extends over 14 amino acids. J lost 2 bases, V lost 5 bases, and 6 bases had no gene match. The CDR3 here is CSALRGDAYNEQFF. The CDR3 DNA reads TGCAGTGCTCTCCGGGGGGATGCCTACAATGAGCAGTTCTTC.

For this clonotype: The junction differs from germline at one of its ends, possibly a read error. V usage is TRBV3-1 and J usage is TRBJ2-1; 8 nucleotides line up with TRBD1. CDR3 size: 14 residues. CDR1 is LGHDT, CDR2 YNNKEL, per germline (reference sequence). The DNA of the CDR3 is TGTGCCAGCAGCCAAGCCTCTCTTCGGACAGGGACACGCTTC. Amino acids: CASSQASLRTGTRF.

This chain joins TRBV2 and TRBJ1-5, with D uncertain. The V gene lost 6 bases and the J gene lost 11 bases, with 11 bases spanning the gap. CDR3 length: 11 residues. CDR1 SNHLY and CDR2 FYNNEI come from the germline V gene. The CDR3 DNA sequence: TGTGCCAGCAGGGACCTCGGGGCCCAGCATTTT. It yields the protein CASRDLGAQHF.

The V and J genes are TRBV4-3 and TRBJ2-1; 9 bases fit TRBD2. Looked up from germline, CDR1 is LGHNA and CDR2 is YSLEER. After removal of 3 bases from V and 7 bases from J, the junction contained 16 bases not matched to a gene. The CDR3 runs to 18 residues. CDR3 protein: CASSHSIMTGTSPNEQFF. CDR3 coding DNA: TGCGCCAGCAGCCATTCAATCATGACCGGGACTAGCCCTAATGAGCAGTTCTTC.

J is TRBJ1-2 and V is TRBV6-1; D gene uncertain. V lost 8 bases to trimming and J lost 3 bases, with 16 bases between them. The CDR3 has 14 amino acids. Per the germline V gene, CDR1 is MNHNS and CDR2 is SASEGT. Here the CDR3 DNA reads TGTGCCAGCTTTTCGGGGTCAGTCTACTATGGCTACACCTTC. Protein: CASFSGSVYYGYTF.

The J gene is TRBJ1-5, the V gene TRBV28; D is possibly TRBD1 (5 bases). The CDR3 has 16 amino acids. Germline loops: CDR1 MDHEN, CDR2 SYDVKM. V gave up 3 bases and J gave up 0 bases, with 12 bases separating them. CDR3 protein: CASSFISGASNQPQHF. The CDR3 bases are TGTGCCAGCAGTTTCATCTCTGGGGCTAGCAATCAGCCCCAGCATTTT.

This clonotype came up once. V is TRBV6-1 and J is TRBJ1-3, with TRBD1 as a possible D gene (5 bases). CDR1 and CDR2 from the germline V gene are MNHNS and SASEGT. The CDR3 consists of 15 residues. Deletions cut 7 bases from V and 0 bases from J, with 13 bases between. The CDR3 region is CASTRDGSSGNTIYF. CDR3 nucleotide sequence: TGTGCCAGCACCCGGGACGGTAGCTCTGGAAACACCATATATTTT.

V and J are TRBV20-1 and TRBJ1-2; D is uncertain. The CDR3 runs to 16 residues. V shed 1 base and J shed 0 bases, with 15 bases lying between them. Germline assignment: CDR1 DFQATT and CDR2 SNEGSKA (reference sequence). CDR3 sequence: CSARGESTPANYGYTF. As DNA, the CDR3 is TGCAGTGCTAGAGGGGAGAGCACACCCGCTAACTATGGCTACACCTTC.

V gene TRBV6-4 combines with J gene TRBJ1-2; no reliable D call. The CDR3 length is 15 residues. Deletions cut 3 bases from V and 0 bases from J, with 11 bases between. Germline CDR1 reads MRHNA; CDR2 reads SNTAGT. CDR3 bases: TGTGCCAGCAGTGAAGACCCCCGAGCTAACTATGGCTACACCTTC. Translating gives CASSEDPRANYGYTF.

The V gene is TRBV4-1, the J gene TRBJ2-1; 9 bases agree with TRBD2. This CDR3 has 17 amino acids. The V gene end was trimmed by 4 bases and the J gene end by 6 bases; junction bases not matched to a gene: 13. Looked up from germline, CDR1 is MGHRA and CDR2 is YSYEKL. CDR3 loop: CASSPEGRREGINEQFF. DNA for the CDR3: TGCGCCAGCAGCCCCGAAGGACGGCGGGAGGGAATCAATGAGCAGTTCTTC.